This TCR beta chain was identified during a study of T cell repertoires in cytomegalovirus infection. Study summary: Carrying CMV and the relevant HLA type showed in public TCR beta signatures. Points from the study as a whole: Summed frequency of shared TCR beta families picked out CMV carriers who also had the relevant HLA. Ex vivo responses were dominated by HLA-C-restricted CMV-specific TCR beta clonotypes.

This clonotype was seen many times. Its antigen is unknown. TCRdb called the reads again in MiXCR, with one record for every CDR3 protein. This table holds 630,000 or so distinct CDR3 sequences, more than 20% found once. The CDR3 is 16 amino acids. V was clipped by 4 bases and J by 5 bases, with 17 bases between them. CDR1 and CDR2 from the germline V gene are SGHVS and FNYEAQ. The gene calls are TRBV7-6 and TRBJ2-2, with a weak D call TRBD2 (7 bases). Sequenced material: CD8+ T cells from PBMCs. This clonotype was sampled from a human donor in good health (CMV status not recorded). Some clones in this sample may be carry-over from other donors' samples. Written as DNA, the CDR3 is TGTGCCAGCAGCTCTCCTCCACAGGGAGGGACCGGGGAGCTGTTTTTT. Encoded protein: CASSSPPQGGTGELFF.